The present T cell receptor beta chain was sequenced within a study of CD8 T cells in Susac syndrome. Reverse transcription of roughly 0.5 to 1 ug RNA was carried out with random hexamers. The method of amplification for TCR beta CDR3 was immunoSEQ multiplex PCR, covering 54 Vbeta and 13 Jbeta. TCRdb used MiXCR to reprocess the immunoSEQ multiplex PCR reads, holding one entry per CDR3 protein. The table includes 95,000 to 150,000 distinct CDR3 sequences, over 85% detected once. Germline loops: CDR1 SQVTM, CDR2 ANQGSEA. The CDR3 extends over 15 amino acids. V shed 5 bases and J 9 bases; nucleotides not matched to a gene: 14.

This TCR was sampled from a human donor with Susac syndrome. The chain uses TRBV29-1 and TRBJ2-1, with 9 bases matching TRBD2. The specimen was CD8+ T cells from PBMCs. The CDR3 DNA sequence: TGCAGCGTTTTGGACCGCGGGGGGGCTTCGGGTGAGCAGTTCTTC. Its protein product is CSVLDRGGASGEQFF.